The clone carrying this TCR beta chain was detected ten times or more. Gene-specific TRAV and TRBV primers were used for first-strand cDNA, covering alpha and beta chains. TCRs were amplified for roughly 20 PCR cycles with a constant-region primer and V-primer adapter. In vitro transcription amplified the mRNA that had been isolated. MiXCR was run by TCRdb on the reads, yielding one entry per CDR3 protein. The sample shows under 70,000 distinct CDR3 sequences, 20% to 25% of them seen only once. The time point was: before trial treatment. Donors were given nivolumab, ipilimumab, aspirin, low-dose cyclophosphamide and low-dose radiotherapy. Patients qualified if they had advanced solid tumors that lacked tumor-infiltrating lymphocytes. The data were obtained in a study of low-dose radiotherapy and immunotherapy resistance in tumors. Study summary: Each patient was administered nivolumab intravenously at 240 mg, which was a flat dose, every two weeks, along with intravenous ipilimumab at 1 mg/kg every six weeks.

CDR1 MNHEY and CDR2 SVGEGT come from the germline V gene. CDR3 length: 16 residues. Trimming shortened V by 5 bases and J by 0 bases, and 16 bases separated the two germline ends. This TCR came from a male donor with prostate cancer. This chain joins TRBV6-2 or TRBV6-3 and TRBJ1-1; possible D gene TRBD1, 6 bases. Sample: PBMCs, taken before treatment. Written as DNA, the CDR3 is TGTGCCAGCAGTGAGGCGAGATGGGGGCTGAACACTGAAGCTTTCTTT. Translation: CASSEARWGLNTEAFF.